The entry below gives a single T cell receptor (beta chain) sequence along with its context. Its antigen is as yet unknown. Treatment specified: around 19 received Ad26.COV2.S at low or high dose, single or two shots; 5 received placebo; per-sample allocation not given. After the first vaccine or placebo injection, samples were drawn on day 63. Recruitment in Boston yielded a donor of adult age, 18-55 years. In the vaccine, an Ad26 vector expressed the SARS-CoV-2 spike of the Wuhan strain. Libraries were prepared by immunoSEQ multiplex PCR; TCRdb keeps only in-frame clonotypes and omits some of them. This table holds approximately 480,000 clones, approximately 88% found once. This specimen comes from a study of Ad26.COV2.S vaccination and SARS-CoV-2 variants. Findings of the study overall: People who got the vaccine had more spike-specific TCR breadth than people who got placebo.

CDR3 length: 14 residues. V dropped 2 bases and J dropped 1; count of bases not matched to a gene: 2. The germline gives CDR1 LGHNA, CDR2 YSLEER. This rearrangement joins TRBV4-3 to TRBJ2-7, with 7 bases aligning to TRBD2. The sample in question was peripheral blood, obtained in a trial of Ad26.COV2.S vaccine versus placebo. The source is a person aged 18-65 years who received the Ad26.COV2.S COVID-19 vaccine or a placebo. The CDR3 region is CASSQRLASYEQYF. Here the CDR3 DNA reads TGCGCCAGCAGCCAACGACTAGCTTCCTACGAGCAGTACTTC.